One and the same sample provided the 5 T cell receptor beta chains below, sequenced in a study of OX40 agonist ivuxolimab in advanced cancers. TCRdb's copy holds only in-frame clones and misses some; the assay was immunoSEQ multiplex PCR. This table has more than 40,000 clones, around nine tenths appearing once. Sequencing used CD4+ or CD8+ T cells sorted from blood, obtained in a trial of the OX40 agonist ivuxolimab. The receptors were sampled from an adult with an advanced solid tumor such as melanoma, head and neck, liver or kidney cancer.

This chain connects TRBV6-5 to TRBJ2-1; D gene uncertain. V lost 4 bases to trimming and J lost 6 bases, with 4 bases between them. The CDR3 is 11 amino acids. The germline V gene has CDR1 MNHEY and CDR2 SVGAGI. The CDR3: CASSSGNEQFF. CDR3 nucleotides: TGTGCCAGCAGTTCAGGCAATGAGCAGTTCTTC.

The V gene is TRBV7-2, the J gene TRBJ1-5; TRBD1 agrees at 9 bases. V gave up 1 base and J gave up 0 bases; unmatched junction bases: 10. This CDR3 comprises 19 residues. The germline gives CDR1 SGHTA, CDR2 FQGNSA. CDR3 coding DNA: TGTGCCAGCAGCTTAGGGGTGGGGACAGGGCTATATAGCAATCAGCCCCAGCATTTT. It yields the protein CASSLGVGTGLYSNQPQHF. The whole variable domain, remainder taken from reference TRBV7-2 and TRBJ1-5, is GAGVSQSPSNKVTEKGKDVELRCDPISGHTALYWYRQSLGQGLEFLIYFQGNSAPDKSGLPSDRFSAERTGGSVSTLTIQRTQQEDSAVYLCASSLGVGTGLYSNQPQHFGDGTRLSIL.

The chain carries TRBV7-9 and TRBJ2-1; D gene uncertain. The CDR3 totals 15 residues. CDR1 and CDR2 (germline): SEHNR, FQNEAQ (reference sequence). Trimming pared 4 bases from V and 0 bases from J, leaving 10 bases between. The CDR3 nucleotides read TGTGCCAGCAGCTCACGTCCCCGCTCCTACAATGAGCAGTTCTTC. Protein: CASSSRPRSYNEQFF.

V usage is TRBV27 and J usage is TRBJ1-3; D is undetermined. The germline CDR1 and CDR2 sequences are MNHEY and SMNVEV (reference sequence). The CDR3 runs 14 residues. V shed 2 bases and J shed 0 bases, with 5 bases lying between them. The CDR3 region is CASSLKDSGNTIYF. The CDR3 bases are TGTGCCAGCAGTTTAAAGGACTCTGGAAACACCATATATTTT.

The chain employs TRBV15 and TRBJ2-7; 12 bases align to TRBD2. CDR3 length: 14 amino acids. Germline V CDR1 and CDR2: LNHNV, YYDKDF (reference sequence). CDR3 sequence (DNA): TGTGCTACACGACTAGCGGGGGATCCCTACGAGCAGTACTTC. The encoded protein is CATRLAGDPYEQYF.